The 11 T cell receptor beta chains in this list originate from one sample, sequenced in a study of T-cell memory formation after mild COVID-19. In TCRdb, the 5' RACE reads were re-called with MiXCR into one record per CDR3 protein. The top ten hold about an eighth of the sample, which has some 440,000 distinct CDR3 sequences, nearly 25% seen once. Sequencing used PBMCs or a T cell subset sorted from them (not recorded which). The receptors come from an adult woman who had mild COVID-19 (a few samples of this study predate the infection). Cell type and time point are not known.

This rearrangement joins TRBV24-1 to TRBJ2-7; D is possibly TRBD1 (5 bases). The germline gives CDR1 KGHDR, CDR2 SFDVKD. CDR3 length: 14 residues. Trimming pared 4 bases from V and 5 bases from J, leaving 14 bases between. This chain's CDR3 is CATSDGQSLNEQYF. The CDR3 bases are TGTGCCACCAGTGACGGACAATCCTTGAACGAGCAGTACTTC.

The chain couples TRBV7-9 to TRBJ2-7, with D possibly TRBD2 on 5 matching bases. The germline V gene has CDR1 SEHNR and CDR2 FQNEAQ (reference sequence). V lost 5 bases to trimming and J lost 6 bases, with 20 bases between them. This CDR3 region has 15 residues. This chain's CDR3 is CASSPFSLAVSEQYF. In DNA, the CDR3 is TGTGCCAGCAGCCCCTTTTCGCTAGCTGTGTCCGAGCAGTACTTC.

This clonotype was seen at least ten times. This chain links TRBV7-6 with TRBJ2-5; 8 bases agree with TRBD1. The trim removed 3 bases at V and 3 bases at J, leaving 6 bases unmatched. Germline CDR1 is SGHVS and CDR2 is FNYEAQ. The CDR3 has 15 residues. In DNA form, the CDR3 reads TGTGCCAGCAGCTTGGGGACAGGTGGGAAAGAGACCCAGTACTTC. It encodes CASSLGTGGKETQYF. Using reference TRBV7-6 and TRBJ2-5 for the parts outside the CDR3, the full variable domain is GAGVSQSPRYKVTKRGQDVALRCDPISGHVSLYWYRQALGQGPEFLTYFNYEAQQDKSGLPNDRFSAERPEGSISTLTIQRTEQRDSAMYRCASSLGTGGKETQYFGPGTRLLVL.

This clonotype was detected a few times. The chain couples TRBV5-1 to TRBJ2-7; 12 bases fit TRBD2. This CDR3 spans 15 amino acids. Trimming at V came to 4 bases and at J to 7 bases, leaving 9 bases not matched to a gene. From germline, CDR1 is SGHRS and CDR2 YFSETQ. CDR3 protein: CASSRGLAGKREQYF. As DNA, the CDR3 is TGCGCCAGCAGCCGCGGACTAGCGGGAAAACGTGAGCAGTACTTC.

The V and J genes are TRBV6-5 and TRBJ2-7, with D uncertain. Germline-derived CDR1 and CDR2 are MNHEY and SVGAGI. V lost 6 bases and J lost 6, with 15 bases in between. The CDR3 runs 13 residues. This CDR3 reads CASRTTRLGEQYF. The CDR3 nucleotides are TGTGCCAGCAGAACGACCCGTCTGGGCGAGCAGTACTTC.

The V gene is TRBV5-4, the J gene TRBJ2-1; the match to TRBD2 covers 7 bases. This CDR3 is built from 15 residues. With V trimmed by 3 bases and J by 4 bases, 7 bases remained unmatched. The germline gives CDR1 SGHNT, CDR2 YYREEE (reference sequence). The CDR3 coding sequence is TGTGCCAGCAGCTCCGGGGAGGGGATATACAATGAGCAGTTCTTC. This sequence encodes CASSSGEGIYNEQFF.

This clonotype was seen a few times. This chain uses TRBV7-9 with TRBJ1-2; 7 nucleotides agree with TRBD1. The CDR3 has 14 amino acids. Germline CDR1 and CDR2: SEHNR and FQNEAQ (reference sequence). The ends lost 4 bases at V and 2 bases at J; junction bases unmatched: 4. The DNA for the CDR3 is TGTGCCAGCAGCTCGACAGGGAACAACTATGGCTACACCTTC. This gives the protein CASSSTGNNYGYTF.

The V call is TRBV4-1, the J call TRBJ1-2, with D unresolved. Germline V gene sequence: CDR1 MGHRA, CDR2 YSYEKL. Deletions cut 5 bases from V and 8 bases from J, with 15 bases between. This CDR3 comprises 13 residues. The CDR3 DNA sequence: TGCGCCAGCAGCTTCACCTCGATGGGGGGCTACACCTTC. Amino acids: CASSFTSMGGYTF.

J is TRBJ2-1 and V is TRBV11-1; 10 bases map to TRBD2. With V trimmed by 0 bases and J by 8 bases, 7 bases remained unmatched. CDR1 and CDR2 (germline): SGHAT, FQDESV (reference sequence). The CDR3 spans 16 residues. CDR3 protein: CASSLARAGGPDEQFF. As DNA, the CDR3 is TGTGCCAGCAGCTTAGCGCGAGCGGGAGGGCCGGATGAGCAGTTCTTC. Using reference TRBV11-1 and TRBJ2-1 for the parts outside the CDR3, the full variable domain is EAEVAQSPRYKITEKSQAVAFWCDPISGHATLYWYRQILGQGPELLVQFQDESVVDDSQLPKDRFSAERLKGVDSTLKIQPAELGDSAMYLCASSLARAGGPDEQFFGPGTRLTVL.

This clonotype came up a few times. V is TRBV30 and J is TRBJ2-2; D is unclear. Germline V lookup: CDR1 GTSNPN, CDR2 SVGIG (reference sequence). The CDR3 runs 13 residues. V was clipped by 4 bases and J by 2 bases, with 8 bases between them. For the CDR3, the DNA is TGTGCCTGGACTTCGGGTAACACCGGGGAGCTGTTTTTT. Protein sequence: CAWTSGNTGELFF.

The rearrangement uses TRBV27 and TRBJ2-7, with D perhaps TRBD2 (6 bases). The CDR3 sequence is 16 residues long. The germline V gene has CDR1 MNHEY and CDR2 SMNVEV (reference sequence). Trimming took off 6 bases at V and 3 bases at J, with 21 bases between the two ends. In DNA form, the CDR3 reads TGTGCCAGCAGCCCCGGGACTTCACGGATCTACTACGAGCAGTACTTC. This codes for CASSPGTSRIYYEQYF.